The text below deals with one T cell receptor (beta chain). With V trimmed by 6 bases and J by 5 bases, 8 bases remained unmatched. CDR1 and CDR2 from the germline V gene are SGHRS and YFSETQ. CDR3 length: 14 amino acids. Constant-region reverse primers amplified full-length variable regions, followed by semi-nested Nested Universal Primer A PCR. TCRdb recomputed calls from the 5' RACE reads with MiXCR, one row per CDR3 protein. This table has about 64,000 distinct CDR3 sequences, approximately 23% appearing once. The gene calls are TRBV5-1 and TRBJ2-1, with 7 bases aligning to TRBD1. The sequenced sample was memory CD4+ T cells sorted from a lymph node. Subset denoted: memory CD4+ T cells, CD4+CD45RO+CD25-. This clonotype was sampled from a female donor with breast cancer. The CDR3 DNA reads as TGCGCCAGCACCAAAGGACAGGTGGACAATGAGCAGTTCTTC. It codes for CASTKGQVDNEQFF.